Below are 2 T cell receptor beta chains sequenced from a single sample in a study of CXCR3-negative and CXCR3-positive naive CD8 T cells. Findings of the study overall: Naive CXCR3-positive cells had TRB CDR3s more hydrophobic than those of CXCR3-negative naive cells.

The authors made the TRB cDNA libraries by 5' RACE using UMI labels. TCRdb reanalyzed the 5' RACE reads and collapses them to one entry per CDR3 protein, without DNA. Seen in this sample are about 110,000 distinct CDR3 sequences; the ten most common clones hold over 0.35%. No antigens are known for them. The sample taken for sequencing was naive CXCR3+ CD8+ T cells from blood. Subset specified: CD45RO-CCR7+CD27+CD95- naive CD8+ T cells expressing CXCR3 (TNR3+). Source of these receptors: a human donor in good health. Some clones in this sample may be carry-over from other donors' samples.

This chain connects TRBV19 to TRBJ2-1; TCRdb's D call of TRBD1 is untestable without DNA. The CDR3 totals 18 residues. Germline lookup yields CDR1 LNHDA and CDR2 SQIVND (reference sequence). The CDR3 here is CASSIDWGVVEPYNEQFF.

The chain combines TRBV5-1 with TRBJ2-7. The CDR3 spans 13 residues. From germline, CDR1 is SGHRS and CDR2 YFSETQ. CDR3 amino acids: CARSLSQTYEQYF.